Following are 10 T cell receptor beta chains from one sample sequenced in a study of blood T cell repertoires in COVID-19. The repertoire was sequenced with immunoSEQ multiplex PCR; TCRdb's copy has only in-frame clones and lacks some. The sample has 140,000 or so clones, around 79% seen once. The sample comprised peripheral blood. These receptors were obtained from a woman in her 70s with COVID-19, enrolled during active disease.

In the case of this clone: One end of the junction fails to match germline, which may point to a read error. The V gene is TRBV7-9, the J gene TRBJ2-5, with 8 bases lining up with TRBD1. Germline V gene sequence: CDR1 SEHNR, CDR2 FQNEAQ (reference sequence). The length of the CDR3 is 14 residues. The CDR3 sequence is CASRLAGGEETQYF. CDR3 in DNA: TGTGCCAGCAGGTTAGCAGGGGGCGAGGAGACCCAGTACTTC. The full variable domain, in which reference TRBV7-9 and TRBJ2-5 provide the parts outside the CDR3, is DTGVSQNPRHKITKRGQNVTFRCDPISEHNRLYWYRQTLGQGPEFLTYFQNEAQLEKSRLLSDRFSAERPKGSFSTLEIQRTEQGDSAMYLCASRLAGGEETQYFGPGTRLLVL.

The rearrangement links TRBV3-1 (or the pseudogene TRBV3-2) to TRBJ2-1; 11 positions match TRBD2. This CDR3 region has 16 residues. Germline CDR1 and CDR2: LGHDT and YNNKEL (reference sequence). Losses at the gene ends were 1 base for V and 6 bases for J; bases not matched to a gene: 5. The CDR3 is CASSQGLAGGLNEQFF. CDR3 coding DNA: TGTGCCAGCAGCCAAGGCCTAGCGGGGGGCCTCAATGAGCAGTTCTTC.

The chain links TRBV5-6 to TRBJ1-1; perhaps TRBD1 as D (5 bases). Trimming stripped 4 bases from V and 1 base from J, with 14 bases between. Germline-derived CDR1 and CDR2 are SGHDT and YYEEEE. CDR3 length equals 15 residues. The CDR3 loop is CASSPQTAWNTEAFF. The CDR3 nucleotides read TGTGCCAGCAGCCCCCAGACAGCTTGGAACACTGAAGCTTTCTTT.

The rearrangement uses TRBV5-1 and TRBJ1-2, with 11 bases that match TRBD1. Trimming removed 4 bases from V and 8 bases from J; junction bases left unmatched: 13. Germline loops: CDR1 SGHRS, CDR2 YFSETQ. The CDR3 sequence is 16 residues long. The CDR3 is CASSGTGGNVRNGYTF. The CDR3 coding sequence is TGCGCCAGCAGCGGGACAGGGGGAAATGTACGAAACGGCTACACCTTC.

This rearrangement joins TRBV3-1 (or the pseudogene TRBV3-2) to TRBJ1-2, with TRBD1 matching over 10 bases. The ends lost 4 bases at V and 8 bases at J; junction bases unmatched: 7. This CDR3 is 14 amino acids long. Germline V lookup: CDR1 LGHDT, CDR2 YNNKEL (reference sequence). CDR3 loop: CASSLGTGEGGYTF. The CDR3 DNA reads TGTGCCAGCAGCCTTGGGACAGGGGAAGGCGGCTACACCTTC.

The CDR3 here is CASSGGALETQYF. CDR3 nucleotides: TGTGCCAGCAGCGGGGGGGCACTAGAGACCCAGTACTTC. The chain combines TRBV4-2 with TRBJ2-5, with TRBD2 as a possible D gene (7 bases). V was cut by 5 bases and J by 4 bases, with 11 bases left in between. The CDR3 sequence is 13 residues long. Germline CDR1 reads LGHNA; CDR2 reads YNFKEQ.

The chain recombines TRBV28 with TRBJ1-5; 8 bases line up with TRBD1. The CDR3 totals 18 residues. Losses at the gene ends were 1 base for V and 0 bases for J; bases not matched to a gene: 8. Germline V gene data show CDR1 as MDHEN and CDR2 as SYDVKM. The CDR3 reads CASSLFSWTGNSNQPQHF. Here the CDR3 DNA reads TGTGCCAGCAGTTTATTTTCATGGACAGGGAATAGCAATCAGCCCCAGCATTTT.

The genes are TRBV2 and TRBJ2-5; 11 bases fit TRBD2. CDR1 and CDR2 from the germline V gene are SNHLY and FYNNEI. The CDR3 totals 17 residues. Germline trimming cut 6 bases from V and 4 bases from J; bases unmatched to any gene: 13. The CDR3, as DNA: TGTGCCAGCAGGACAGGTAGCGGGGGGGCAACTCCAGAGACCCAGTACTTC. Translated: CASRTGSGGATPETQYF.

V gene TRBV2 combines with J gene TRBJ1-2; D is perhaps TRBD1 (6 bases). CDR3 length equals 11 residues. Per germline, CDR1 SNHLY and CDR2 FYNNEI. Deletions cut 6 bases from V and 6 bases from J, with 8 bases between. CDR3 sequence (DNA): TGTGCCAGCAGCTGGGGGCATGGCTACACCTTC. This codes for CASSWGHGYTF.

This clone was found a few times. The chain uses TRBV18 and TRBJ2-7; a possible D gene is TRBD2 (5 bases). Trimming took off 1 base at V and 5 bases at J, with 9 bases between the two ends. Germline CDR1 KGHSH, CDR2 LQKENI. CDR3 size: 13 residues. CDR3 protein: CASSPRIGDEQYF. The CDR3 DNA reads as TGTGCCAGCTCACCACGAATCGGGGACGAGCAGTACTTC. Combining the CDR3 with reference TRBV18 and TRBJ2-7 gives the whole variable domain NAGVMQNPRHLVRRRGQEARLRCSPMKGHSHVYWYRQLPEEGLKFMVYLQKENIIDESGMPKERFSAEFPKEGPSILRIQQVVRGDSAAYFCASSPRIGDEQYFGPGTRLTVT.